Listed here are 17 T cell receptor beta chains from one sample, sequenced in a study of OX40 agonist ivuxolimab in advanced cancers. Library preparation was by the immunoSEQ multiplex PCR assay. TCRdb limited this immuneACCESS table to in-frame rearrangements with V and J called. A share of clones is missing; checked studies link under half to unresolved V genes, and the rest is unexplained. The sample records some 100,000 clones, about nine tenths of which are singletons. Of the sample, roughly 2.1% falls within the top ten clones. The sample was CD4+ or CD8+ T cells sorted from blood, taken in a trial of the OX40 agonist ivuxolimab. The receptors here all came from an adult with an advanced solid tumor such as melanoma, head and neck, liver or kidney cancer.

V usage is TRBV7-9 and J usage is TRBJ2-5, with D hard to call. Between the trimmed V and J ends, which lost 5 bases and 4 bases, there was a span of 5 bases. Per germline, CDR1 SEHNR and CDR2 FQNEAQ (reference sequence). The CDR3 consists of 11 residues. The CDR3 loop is CASSPRETQYF. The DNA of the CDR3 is TGTGCCAGCAGCCCTCGAGAGACCCAGTACTTC.

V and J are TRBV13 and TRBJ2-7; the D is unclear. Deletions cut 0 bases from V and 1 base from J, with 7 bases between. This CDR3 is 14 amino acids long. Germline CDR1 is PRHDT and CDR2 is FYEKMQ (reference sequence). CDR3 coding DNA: TGTGCCAGCAGCTTAGGCCTATCATCCTACGAGCAGTACTTC. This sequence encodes CASSLGLSSYEQYF.

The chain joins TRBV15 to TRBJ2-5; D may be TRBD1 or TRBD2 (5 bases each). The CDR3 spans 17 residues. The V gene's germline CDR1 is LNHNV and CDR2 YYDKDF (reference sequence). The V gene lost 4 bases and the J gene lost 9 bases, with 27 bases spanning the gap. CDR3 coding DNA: TGTGCCACCAGCATTCCGGGACCGAGGCTTAGTGAAGCGTCCCAGTACTTC. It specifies CATSIPGPRLSEASQYF.

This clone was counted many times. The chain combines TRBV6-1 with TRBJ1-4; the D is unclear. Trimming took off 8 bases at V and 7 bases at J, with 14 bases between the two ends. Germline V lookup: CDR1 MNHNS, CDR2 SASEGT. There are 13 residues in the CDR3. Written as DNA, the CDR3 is TGTGCCAGCTATGGTCAGGCGGGTGAAAAACTGTTTTTT. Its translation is CASYGQAGEKLFF.

This CDR3 is CARDEQFF. CDR3 nucleotides: TGCGCCAGGGATGAGCAGTTCTTC. The chain joins TRBV5-1 to TRBJ2-1, with unresolved D. The V gene lost 8 bases and the J gene lost 8 bases, with 2 bases spanning the gap. The CDR3 consists of 8 residues. Germline V gene lookup returns CDR1 SGHRS and CDR2 YFSETQ.

CDR3 in DNA: TGCGCCAGCAGCTTGGTGGGCAGGGGCACAGATACGCAGTATTTT. This encodes CASSLVGRGTDTQYF. This sequence joins TRBV5-1 and TRBJ2-3, with D tentatively TRBD1 (5 bases). Trimming cost V 0 bases and J 1 base, with 9 bases left between them. This CDR3 region has 15 residues. Germline-derived CDR1 and CDR2 are SGHRS and YFSETQ.

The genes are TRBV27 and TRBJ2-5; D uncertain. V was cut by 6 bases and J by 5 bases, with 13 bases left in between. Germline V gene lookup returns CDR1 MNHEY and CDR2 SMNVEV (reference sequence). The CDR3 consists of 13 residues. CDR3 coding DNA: TGTGCCAGCAGGGCATGGGATAGGGAGACCCAGTACTTC. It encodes CASRAWDRETQYF.

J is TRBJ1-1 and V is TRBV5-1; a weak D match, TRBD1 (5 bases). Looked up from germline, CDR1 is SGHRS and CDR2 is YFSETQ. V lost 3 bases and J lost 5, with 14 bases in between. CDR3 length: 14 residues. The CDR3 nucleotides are TGCGCCAGCAGCTCGAACGGGGCCCAAACTGAAGCTTTCTTT. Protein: CASSSNGAQTEAFF. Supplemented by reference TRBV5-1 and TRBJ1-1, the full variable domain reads KAGVTQTPRYLIKTRGQQVTLSCSPISGHRSVSWYQQTPGQGLQFLFEYFSETQRNKGNFPGRFSGRQFSNSRSEMNVSTLELGDSALYLCASSSNGAQTEAFFGQGTRLTVV.

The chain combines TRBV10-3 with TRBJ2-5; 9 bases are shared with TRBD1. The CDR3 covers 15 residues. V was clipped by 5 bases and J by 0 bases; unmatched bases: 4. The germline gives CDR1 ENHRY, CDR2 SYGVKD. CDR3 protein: CAISPGQGHQETQYF. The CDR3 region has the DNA TGTGCCATCAGTCCGGGACAGGGACACCAAGAGACCCAGTACTTC.

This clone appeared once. CDR3 in amino acids: CASSLAVRENTGELFF. CDR3 in DNA: TGCGCCAGCAGCTTGGCGGTGCGGGAGAACACCGGGGAGCTGTTTTTT. V and J are TRBV5-1 and TRBJ2-2, with D perhaps matching TRBD2 (6 bases). The germline V gene has CDR1 SGHRS and CDR2 YFSETQ. There are 16 residues in the CDR3. V lost 0 bases, J lost 1 base, and 10 bases lay in between.

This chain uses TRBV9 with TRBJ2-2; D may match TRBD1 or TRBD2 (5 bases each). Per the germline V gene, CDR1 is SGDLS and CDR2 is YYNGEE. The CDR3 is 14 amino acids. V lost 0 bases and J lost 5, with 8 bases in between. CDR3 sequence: CASSVVWGTGELFF. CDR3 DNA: TGTGCCAGCAGCGTAGTTTGGGGGACCGGGGAGCTGTTTTTT.

The CDR3 coding sequence is TGTGCCAGCAGTTACTCGGGGGCCGTAGATACGCAGTATTTT. Translation: CASSYSGAVDTQYF. The chain employs TRBV6-5 and TRBJ2-3, with D perhaps TRBD1 (6 bases). V shed 0 bases and J shed 5 bases, with 9 bases lying between them. The V gene's germline CDR1 is MNHEY and CDR2 SVGAGI. The CDR3 sequence is 14 residues long.

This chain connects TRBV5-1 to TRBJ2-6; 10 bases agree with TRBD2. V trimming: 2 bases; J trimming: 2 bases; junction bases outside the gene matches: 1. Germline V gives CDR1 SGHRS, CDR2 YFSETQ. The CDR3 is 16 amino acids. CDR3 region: CASSFTSGTGANVLTF. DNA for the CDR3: TGCGCCAGCAGCTTTACTAGCGGGACTGGGGCCAACGTCCTGACTTTC.

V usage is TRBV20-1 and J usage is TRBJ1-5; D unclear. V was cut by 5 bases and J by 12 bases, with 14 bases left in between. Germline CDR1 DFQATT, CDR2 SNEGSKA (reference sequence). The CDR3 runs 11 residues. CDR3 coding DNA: TGCAGTGCTGCGGACCAGTGGGACCAGCATTTT. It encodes CSAADQWDQHF.

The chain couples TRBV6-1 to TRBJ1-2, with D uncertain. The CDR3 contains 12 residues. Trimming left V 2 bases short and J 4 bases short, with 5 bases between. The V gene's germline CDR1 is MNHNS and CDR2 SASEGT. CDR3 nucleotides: TGTGCCAGCAGTGAATGGGGCTATGGCTACACCTTC. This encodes CASSEWGYGYTF.

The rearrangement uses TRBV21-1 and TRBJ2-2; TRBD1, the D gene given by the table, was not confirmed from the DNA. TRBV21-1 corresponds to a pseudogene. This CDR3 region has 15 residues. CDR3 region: CASSKEGAASGELFF. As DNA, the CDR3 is TGTGCCAGCAGCAAAGAGGGGGCGGCCTCCGGGGAGCTGTTTTTT.

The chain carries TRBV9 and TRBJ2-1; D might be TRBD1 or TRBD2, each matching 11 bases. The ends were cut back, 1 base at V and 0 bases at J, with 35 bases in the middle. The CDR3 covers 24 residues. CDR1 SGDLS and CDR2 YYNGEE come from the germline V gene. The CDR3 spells CASSVNPGTGGPGLADSSYNEQFF. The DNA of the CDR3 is TGTGCCAGCAGCGTAAATCCCGGGACAGGGGGTCCGGGACTAGCGGATAGCTCCTACAATGAGCAGTTCTTC.